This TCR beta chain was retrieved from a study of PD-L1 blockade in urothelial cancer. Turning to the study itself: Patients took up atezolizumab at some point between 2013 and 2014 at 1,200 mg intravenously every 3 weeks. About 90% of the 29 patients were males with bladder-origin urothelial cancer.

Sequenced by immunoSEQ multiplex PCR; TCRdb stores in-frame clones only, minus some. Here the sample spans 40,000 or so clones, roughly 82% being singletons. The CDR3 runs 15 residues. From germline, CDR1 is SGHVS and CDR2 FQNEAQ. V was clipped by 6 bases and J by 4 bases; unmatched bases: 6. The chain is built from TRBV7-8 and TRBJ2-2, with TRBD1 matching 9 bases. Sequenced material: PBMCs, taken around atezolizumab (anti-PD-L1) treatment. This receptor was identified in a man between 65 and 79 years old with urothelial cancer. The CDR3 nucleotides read TGTGCCAGCAGGTTACAGGGGGCTGGCACCGGGGAGCTGTTTTTT. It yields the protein CASRLQGAGTGELFF.